This TCR beta chain appears in the sequencing data of a study of cytomegalovirus exposure and HLA in healthy donors listed by TCRdb under 2017. In the study overall: According to an earlier analysis of a few hundred of the donors, 150 million to 200 million T cells yielded 117 million unique TCR beta sequences and around 300 Gb of sequence data. The number of typed donors differed by locus: about 620-640 for A, B, C, DRB1 and DQB1; approximately 540 for DQA1; around 580 for DPA1; and some 450 for DPB1. Class I and class II HLA loci were covered by the typing at four-digit resolution. Of the roughly 430 genotyped donors, 81% fell in the genetic ancestry cluster associated with self-reported Caucasian donors. In addition to the first cohort of 666 subjects, a separate validation cohort of about 120 different subjects was used. Across around 400 genotyped donors of the cohort, an average of roughly 230,000 unique TCR beta nucleotide sequences per donor were sequenced, and roughly 20% of those sequences were non-productive. In a later genetic analysis, genome-wide SNP genotypes for about three fifths of the 666 donors were used, and that subset was treated as a discovery cohort. Roughly five DR-DQ haplotypes were handled as single units for association and clustering because linkage in the cohort was strong. In the later analysis, no new phenotypic data were used to find candidate immune exposures; instead, reliance was placed on TCR beta sequences and their occurrence across donors. A later analysis re-analyzed previously published TCR beta repertoires from 666 donors and added high-resolution HLA genotyping to study TCR occurrence patterns. Alongside the repertoire data, information on donor age, sex, ethnicity and CMV serostatus was compiled. All discovery cohort repertoires had been generated using a single sequencing platform. An earlier analysis of approximately 630 of the donors applied high-throughput TCR beta sequencing to assess whether each TCR beta V gene segment acted as functional or pseudogenic. The study combined high-throughput TCR immunosequencing, statistical association of individual TCRs with disease status, and machine learning to predict cytomegalovirus infection status. The T cell repertoires of several hundred subjects were profiled by immunosequencing and related to cytomegalovirus serostatus. Roughly 300 gigabases of sequencing data and about 92 million unique TCR sequences made up an early release that covered around 640 HLA-typed donors. The study aimed to test whether signatures of past pathogen exposure could be identified by cataloging public T cell receptors. Broad study findings and their caveats: Sequencing depth was assumed to be roughly uniform across donors in the presence/absence analyses, though that assumption may not hold. In a later analysis, most CMV-associated TCR beta chains were found to appear HLA-restricted, with HLA associations seemingly driven largely by CMV exposure. According to the authors, the approach could potentially be generalized to other disease states and immunological phenotypes. In a later analysis, HLA-associated TCR beta chains showed more clonal expansion and lower generation probabilities than non-associated chains that were equally common. In the study, approximately 160 TCR beta chains were listed as associated with cytomegalovirus. A group of highly shared sequence variants was considered likely to be a technical artifact of the sequencing pipeline. In a later genetic analysis, a missense DCLRE1C variant was associated with V-gene and J-gene trimming of TCR beta chains, and the association was replicated in an independent cohort. Strong co-occurrence of HLA alleles, especially DR and DQ, made assigning TCR associations to individual alleles difficult. HLA typing was unavailable for some donors at each locus, so association tests used only the typed subset. CMV serostatus was the only immune exposure information available for the cohort. Correlated functional status among segregating V segments might be attributable to linkage disequilibrium, but an unknown experimental factor could not be ruled out. In vitro tests confirmed that a few of the cytomegalovirus-associated TCR beta chains recognize cytomegalovirus antigens. In an earlier analysis of around 500 of the donors, most TCR beta V segments appeared in productive rearrangements about 90% or about 30% of the time, broadly matching IMGT annotations. In a later analysis, several top co-occurrence clusters were reported to appear linked to parvovirus B19, influenza, CMV and Epstein-Barr virus. Cytomegalovirus status was reported to be diagnosed by the classifier with high specificity and sensitivity in both the original and validation cohorts. A further reported finding was that TCR beta sequences accurately predicted the HLA-A and HLA-B alleles for most subjects in the first cohort. A later genetic analysis reported fewer N-insertions in productive TCRs among donors in an Asian-associated ancestry cluster than the roughly 640-donor mean. Only TCR beta chains were sequenced in this cohort, and the absence of alpha or paired-chain data limited detectable features. Because counts were too low, roughly 16 rarely observed V segments, including chromosome 9 orphons, were excluded from the earlier analysis of 587 of the donors. A later analysis found that TCR association rates varied across HLA loci, with DRB1 alleles showing the most associated TCRs and HLA-C alleles the fewest. Some IMGT-functional V segments, including TRBV6-2 and TRBV6-3, could not be distinguished by the 87-base-pair reads and were therefore excluded. Across donors, most TCR sequences were observed very rarely, whereas some public TCRs were present in many individuals. A later analysis associated 15,000 to 20,000 TCR beta sequences with specific HLA alleles at a false discovery rate of 0.05.

The library came from the immunoSEQ multiplex PCR assay. For the multiplex PCR, a mixture combining 60 forward primers for TCR Vbeta segments and 13 reverse primers for TCR Jbeta segments was used. A multiplex PCR assay on genomic DNA amplified the CDR3 region of rearranged TCR beta genes. The amplified TCR beta libraries were sequenced on the Illumina HiSeq System as 87-base-pair reads. The published analysis was carried out like this. In a later analysis, tens of millions of unique TCR beta chains were counted across the 500 to 700 repertoires, and roughly 11 million of these chains were shared by at least two donors. Raw reads were error-corrected and collapsed into unique sequences with a nearest-neighbor algorithm that merged closely related sequences to remove PCR and sequencing errors. V, D and J gene segments were assigned by aligning CDR3 sequences to IMGT reference sequences. For a sequence to be retained, a match of at least six nucleotides was required to both a V gene segment and a J gene segment. Rearrangements were classified as productive when the CDR3 lacked stop codons and remained in frame with V and J, and all other rearrangements were classified as non-productive. Following IMGT convention, CDR3 was defined as the stretch from the second conserved V-encoded cysteine to the conserved J-encoded phenylalanine. In an earlier analysis of around 600 of the donors, sequences lacking an unambiguous match to a single V gene segment were excluded. In an earlier analysis of 587 of the donors, V segments were called functional above 56.7% productive rearrangements and were called segregating when the between-donor standard deviation exceeded 5%. A statistical classification framework was developed to diagnose cytomegalovirus status using the catalog of TCR beta chain sequences. In a later analysis, TCR nucleotide sequences were compared against IMGT/GENE-DB human TR gene sequences so that V and J genes could be assigned. The TCRdist pipeline was used in a later analysis to assign CDR3 sequences and most-parsimonious VDJ recombination scenarios. In a later analysis, every TCR beta chain was defined by the combination of its CDR3 amino acid sequence and its V-gene family, and reads without a unique V-gene family were dropped. A later analysis removed 450 to 600 highly shared, low-generation-probability nucleotide sequences to deal with suspected cross-contamination and a sequencing artifact. A later analysis calculated a clonal expansion index for each public chain from normalized within-repertoire ranks of inferred template counts. A later analysis computed generation probabilities with a VDJ recombination model fitted to out-of-frame rearrangements, and checked the results against IGoR. In a later analysis, TCR-TCR, TCR-HLA and TCR-CMV co-occurrence was scored with hypergeometric tests, and a repertoire-size bias correction was applied to TCR pairs. False discovery rates were estimated in a later analysis by permuting HLA or CMV assignments 20 times. In a later analysis, co-occurring TCRs were grouped with DBSCAN, and TCRdist sequence similarity was added when clustering was performed within HLA-allele-positive subsets. Co-occurrence clustering excluded repertoires with fewer than 30,000 or more than 120,000 public chains, plus five with anomalous nucleotide sharing. In its TCRdb copy, this immuneACCESS table keeps in-frame sequences only and misses some clones. Where compared with another copy, unresolved V genes explain less than half of these, and the others have no known cause. V and J calls and clone size are copied from that table; D and trimming were computed from the DNA. Counted in this sample were 95,000 to 100,000 clones; 60% to 75% of them appeared once. In total, the top ten clones hold 8% to 13% of the sample.

Concerning this clone: Its antigen is still unknown. No much larger clonotype is one base removed from it; base qualities were not supplied.

The cohort comprised hundreds of healthy bone marrow donors. At the time of sampling, all cohort members were nominally healthy, though unrecorded immune exposures were likely present. The donor tested CMV seronegative, placing the donor among the 300 to 450 seronegative members of the cohort. A peripheral blood sample was provided by each donor, and peripheral blood mononuclear cells were used for TCR beta sequencing. Genomic DNA was extracted from the blood cell samples with the Qiagen DNeasy Blood Extraction Kit. At the junction V is shortened by 0 bases and J by 11 bases, with 10 bases in between. The germline V gene yields MGHRA for CDR1 and YSYEKL for CDR2. The CDR3 spans 12 residues, from the cysteine through the phenylalanine. Only the CDR3 DNA stays, 36 bases, in frame from base 1.

The rearrangement combines TRBV4-1 with TRBJ1-1, with the D gene uncertain. This TCR came from a man aged 45 to 65 in good health and CMV-seronegative. What was sequenced was PBMCs. The sequenced DNA is TGCGCCAGCAGCCAAGATTTTGTCCGGGCTTTCTTT. This yields the protein CASSQDFVRAFF.